Sequencing of this T cell receptor beta chain was carried out in a study of T-cell reconstitution after alpha-beta-depleted transplantation in children. Study results and caveats: Where some patients showed high TCRbeta diversity at day 60, it came from recipient T cells and thymic progenitors that had survived. Newly produced T cells mostly provided counts and TCRbeta diversity after one year, as hyperexpanded clones declined. Several hundred expanded graft clones reportedly were the source of alpha-beta T cells about two months after transplant.

In this sample, this clonotype turned up many times. Its target is unknown. Germline V gene data show CDR1 as DFQATT and CDR2 as SNEGSKA (reference sequence). This CDR3 region has 13 residues. Trimming pared 6 bases from V and 0 bases from J, leaving 12 bases between. Unique molecular identifiers were incorporated during preparation of the TCRbeta library. MiXCR, run by TCRdb on the PCR reads, gives a single entry per CDR3 protein. Of 280,000 or so distinct CDR3 sequences listed, approximately 10% were seen once; the top ten hold about 20%. Sequenced here: peripheral blood, sampled 180 days after TCRalphabeta/CD19-depleted stem cell transplant. This sequence was found in a male patient aged 2 to 10 who had a stem cell transplant for chronic granulomatous disease, so the T cells may come from the graft donor. The V gene is TRBV20-1, the J gene TRBJ2-7; D may be TRBD1 (5 bases). CDR3 amino acids: CSAPYRLSYEQYF. In nucleotides, the CDR3 is TGCAGTGCGCCGTACAGGCTCTCCTACGAGCAGTACTTC.